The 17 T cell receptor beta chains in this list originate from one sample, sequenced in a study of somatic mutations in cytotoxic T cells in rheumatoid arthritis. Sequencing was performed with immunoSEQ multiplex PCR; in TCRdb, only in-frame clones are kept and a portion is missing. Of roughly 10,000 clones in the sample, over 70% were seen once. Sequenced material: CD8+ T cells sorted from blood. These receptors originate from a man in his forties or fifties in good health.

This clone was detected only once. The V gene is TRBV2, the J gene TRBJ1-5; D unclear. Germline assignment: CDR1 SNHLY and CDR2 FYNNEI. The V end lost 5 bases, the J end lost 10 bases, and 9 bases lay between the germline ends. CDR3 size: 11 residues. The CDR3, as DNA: TGTGCCAGCAGTTTAGCCGGCCCCCAGCATTTT. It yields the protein CASSLAGPQHF.

The CDR3 nucleotides read TGTGCCAGCAGTGAAGGGGCGGACACCGGGGAGCTGTTTTTT. It encodes CASSEGADTGELFF. V gene TRBV6-4 combines with J gene TRBJ2-2, with D maybe TRBD1 (5 bases). The CDR3 has 14 residues. Trimming removed 3 bases from V and 3 bases from J, with 8 bases in between. Germline V gene sequence: CDR1 MRHNA, CDR2 SNTAGT.

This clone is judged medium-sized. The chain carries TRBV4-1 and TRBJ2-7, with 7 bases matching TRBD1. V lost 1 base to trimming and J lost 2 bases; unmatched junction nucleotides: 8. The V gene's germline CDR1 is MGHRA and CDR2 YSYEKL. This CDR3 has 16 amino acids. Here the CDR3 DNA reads TGCGCCAGCAGCCAAGGTCCAGACAGGGTCACCTACGAGCAGTACTTC. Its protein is CASSQGPDRVTYEQYF.

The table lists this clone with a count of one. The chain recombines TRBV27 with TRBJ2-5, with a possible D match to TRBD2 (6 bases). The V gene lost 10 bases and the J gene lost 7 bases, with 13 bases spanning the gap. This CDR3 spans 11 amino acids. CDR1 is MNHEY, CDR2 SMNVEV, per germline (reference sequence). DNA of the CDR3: TGTGCCACCGGGCGAGCGGGGACCCAGTACTTC. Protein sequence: CATGRAGTQYF.

For the CDR3, the DNA is TGTGCCACCAGCGCTGAACTTAGATCTTATAGCAATCAGCCCCAGCATTTT. Residues: CATSAELRSYSNQPQHF. V is TRBV15 and J is TRBJ1-5; D is unresolved. The CDR3 sequence is 17 residues long. The V gene lost 5 bases and the J gene lost 0 bases, with 17 bases spanning the gap. Germline V gives CDR1 LNHNV, CDR2 YYDKDF (reference sequence).

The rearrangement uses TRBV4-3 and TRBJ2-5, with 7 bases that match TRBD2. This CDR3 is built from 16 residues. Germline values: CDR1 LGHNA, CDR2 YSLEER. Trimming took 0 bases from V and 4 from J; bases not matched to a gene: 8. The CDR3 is CASSQERASGRETQYF. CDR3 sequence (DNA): TGCGCCAGCAGCCAAGAAAGGGCTAGCGGAAGAGAGACCCAGTACTTC.

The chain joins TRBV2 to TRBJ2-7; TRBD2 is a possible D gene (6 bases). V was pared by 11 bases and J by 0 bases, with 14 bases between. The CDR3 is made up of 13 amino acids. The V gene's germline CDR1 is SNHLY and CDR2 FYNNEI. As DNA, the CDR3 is TGTGCCCGAAGGGACTGGAGCTCCTACGAGCAGTACTTC. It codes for CARRDWSSYEQYF.

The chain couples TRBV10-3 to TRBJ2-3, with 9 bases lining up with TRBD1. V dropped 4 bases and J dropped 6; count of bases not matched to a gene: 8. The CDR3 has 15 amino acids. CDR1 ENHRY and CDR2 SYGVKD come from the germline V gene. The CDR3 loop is CAISVWTGESDTQYF. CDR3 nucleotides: TGTGCCATCAGTGTGTGGACAGGGGAGTCGGATACGCAGTATTTT.

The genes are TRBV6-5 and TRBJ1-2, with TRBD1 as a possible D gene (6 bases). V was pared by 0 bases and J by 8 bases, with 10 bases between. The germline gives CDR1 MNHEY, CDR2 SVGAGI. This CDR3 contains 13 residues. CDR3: CASSYSSGVGYTF. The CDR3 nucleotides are TGTGCCAGCAGTTACTCGTCAGGGGTAGGCTACACCTTC.

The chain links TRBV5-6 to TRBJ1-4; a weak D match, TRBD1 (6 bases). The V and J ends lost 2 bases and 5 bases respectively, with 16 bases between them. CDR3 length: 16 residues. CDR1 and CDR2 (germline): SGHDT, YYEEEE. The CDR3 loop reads CASSLTADRGNEKLFF. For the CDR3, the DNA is TGTGCCAGCAGCTTAACGGCGGACAGAGGCAATGAAAAACTGTTTTTT.

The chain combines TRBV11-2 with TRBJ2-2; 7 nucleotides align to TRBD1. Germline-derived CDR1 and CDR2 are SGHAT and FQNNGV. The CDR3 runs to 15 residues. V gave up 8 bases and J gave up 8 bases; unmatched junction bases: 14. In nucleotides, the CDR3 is TGTGCCAGCCCCAAAGACAGGGAGAGGAAGGGGGAGCTGTTTTTT. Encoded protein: CASPKDRERKGELFF. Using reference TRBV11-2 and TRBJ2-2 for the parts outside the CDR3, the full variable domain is EAGVAQSPRYKIIEKRQSVAFWCNPISGHATLYWYQQILGQGPKLLIQFQNNGVVDDSQLPKDRFSAERLKGVDSTLKIQPAKLEDSAVYLCASPKDRERKGELFFGEGSRLTVL.

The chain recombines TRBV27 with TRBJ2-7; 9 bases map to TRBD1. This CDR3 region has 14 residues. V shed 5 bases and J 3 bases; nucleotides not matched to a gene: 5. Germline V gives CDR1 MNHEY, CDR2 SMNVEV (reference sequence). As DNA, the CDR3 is TGTGCCAGCAGTGACGGGACAGGGATCTACGAGCAGTACTTC. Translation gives CASSDGTGIYEQYF.

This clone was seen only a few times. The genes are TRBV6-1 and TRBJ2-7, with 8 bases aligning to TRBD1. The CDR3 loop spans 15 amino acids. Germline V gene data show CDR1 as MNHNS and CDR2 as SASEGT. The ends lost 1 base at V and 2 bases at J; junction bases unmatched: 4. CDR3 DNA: TGTGCCAGCAGTGAAGGGCTCAGGGGGCCCTACGAGCAGTACTTC. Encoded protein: CASSEGLRGPYEQYF.

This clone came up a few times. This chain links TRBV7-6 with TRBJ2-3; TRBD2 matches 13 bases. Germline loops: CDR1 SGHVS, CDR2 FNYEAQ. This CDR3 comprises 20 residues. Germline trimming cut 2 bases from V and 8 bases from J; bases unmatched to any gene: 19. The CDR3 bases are TGTGCCAGCAGCTTAAGGCTACCGGGACTAGCGGGACTGGGGGGTCCTACGCAGTATTTT. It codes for CASSLRLPGLAGLGGPTQYF.

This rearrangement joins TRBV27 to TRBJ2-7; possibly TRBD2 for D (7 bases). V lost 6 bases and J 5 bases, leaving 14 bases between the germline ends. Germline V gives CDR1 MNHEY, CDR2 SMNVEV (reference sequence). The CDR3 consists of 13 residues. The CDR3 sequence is CASRRTGGNEQYF. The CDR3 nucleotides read TGTGCCAGCAGGAGGACGGGGGGCAACGAGCAGTACTTC.

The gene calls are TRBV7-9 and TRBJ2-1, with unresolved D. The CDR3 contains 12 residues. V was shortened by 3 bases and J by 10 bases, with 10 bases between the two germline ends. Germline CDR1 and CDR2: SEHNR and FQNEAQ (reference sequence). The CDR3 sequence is CASSFARLEQFF. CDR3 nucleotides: TGTGCCAGCAGCTTTGCTCGGTTAGAGCAGTTCTTC.

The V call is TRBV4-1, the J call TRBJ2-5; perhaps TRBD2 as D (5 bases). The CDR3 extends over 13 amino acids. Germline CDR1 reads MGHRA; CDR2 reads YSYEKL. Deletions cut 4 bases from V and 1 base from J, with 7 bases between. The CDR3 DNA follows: TGCGCCAGCAGCCGAGGGCCCCAAGAGACCCAGTACTTC. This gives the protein CASSRGPQETQYF.